Reported below is one T cell receptor beta chain. This specimen includes other DNA sequences encoding the same CDR3. These data are taken from a study of cytomegalovirus exposure and HLA in healthy donors. PCR employed 60 Vbeta and 13 Jbeta primers. Repertoires were generated with immunoSEQ multiplex PCR, while TCRdb's copy carries only in-frame clones and drops some. This repertoire includes roughly 30,000 clones. Germline CDR1 reads LNHDA; CDR2 reads SQIVND (reference sequence). This CDR3 is built from 18 residues. V shed 3 bases, J shed 0 bases, and the junction held 12 bases outside the gene matches.

This clonotype was sampled from a female donor in good health and CMV-seronegative. Sequences were obtained from PBMCs. This chain uses TRBV19 with TRBJ1-2; 8 positions match TRBD1. Here the CDR3 DNA reads TGTGCCAGTAGTATGACCCAGGGGGCGAAGATAGCTAACTATGGCTACACCTTC. It codes for CASSMTQGAKIANYGYTF.